This T cell receptor (beta chain) was retrieved from a study of T cell responses to AZD1222 COVID-19 vaccine. Study-level results: White British donors predominated, females outnumbered males, and clonal diversity was possibly underestimated. Repertoires were obtained only post-peak T cell response.

Profiling relied on immunoSEQ multiplex PCR, and the TCRdb table lists in-frame clones only, not all of them. The data show approximately 150,000 clones, with 85% to 90% seen just once and over 4.5% held by the top ten. Investigators merged groups given second doses at roughly 4 or roughly 12 weeks. A remark on this clone: The target antigen is unknown. Relative to the germline gene, one junction end is altered; a read error may explain this.

The TCR was taken from an adult who received the AZD1222 COVID-19 vaccine. The sample here was peripheral blood, taken 28 days after the second AZD1222 dose.

The CDR3 coding sequence is TGTGCCTGCAGGACCGGGGTGAACACTGAAGCTTTCTTT. Protein product: CACRTGVNTEAFF. The chain joins TRBV27 to TRBJ1-1; no reliable D call. The germline gives CDR1 MNHEY, CDR2 SMNVEV (reference sequence). The CDR3 sequence is 13 residues long.